The present entry profiles one T cell receptor beta chain with its context. Germline loops: CDR1 LNHDA, CDR2 SQIVND (reference sequence). Germline trimming cut 9 bases from V and 4 bases from J; bases unmatched to any gene: 8. This CDR3 comprises 14 residues. As processed by the authors: Nucleated cell counts were estimated from reference gene primer amplification. The table came from immunoSEQ multiplex PCR; TCRdb's copy has only in-frame clones and leaves some out. V and J calls and clone size are copied from that table; D and trimming were computed from the DNA. The data contain roughly 260,000 clones, 82% of them singletons. The sample comes from a study of blood T cell repertoires in COVID-19.

The TCR was taken from a woman aged 18-35 years with acute or convalescent COVID-19. The V call is TRBV19, the J call TRBJ2-5, with 10 bases fitting TRBD1. Sequenced sample: peripheral blood. This CDR3 is CASAGTGAGETQYF. In DNA form, the CDR3 reads TGTGCCAGCGCCGGGACAGGGGCCGGAGAGACCCAGTACTTC.